These 10 T cell receptor beta chains came from one sample sequenced in a study of post-analysis software for immune sequencing data. Study results and caveats: Five TRBV segments were significantly more frequent in patients than in controls. TRBV5-6, TRBV5-1 and TRBV20-1 were among these segments.

Their specific antigens are unknown. Tagging with unique molecular identifiers was a feature of the TCR beta cDNA libraries. TCRdb processed the PCR reads anew with MiXCR; each CDR3 protein has one entry. The sample contains more than 450,000 distinct CDR3 sequences, around 34% of which appear only once. What was sequenced was blood. The source of these receptors is a girl aged 2-17 years with multiple sclerosis.

The chain employs TRBV6-4 and TRBJ2-3; D ambiguous. Trimming removed 0 bases at V and 5 bases at J, with 9 bases between. This CDR3 contains 14 residues. CDR1 and CDR2 (germline): MRHNA, SNTAGT. CDR3: CASSDSTGRDTQYF. The CDR3 nucleotides are TGTGCCAGCAGTGACTCGACCGGAAGAGATACGCAGTATTTT.

This chain connects TRBV29-1 to TRBJ1-2; a weak D match, TRBD1 (6 bases). Germline CDR1 is SQVTM and CDR2 is ANQGSEA. Trimming pared 2 bases from V and 2 bases from J, leaving 15 bases between. The CDR3 is 15 residues long. CDR3 in DNA: TGCAGCGTTGAAAATCAGGGGAGCCGGAACTATGGCTACACCTTC. Amino acids: CSVENQGSRNYGYTF.

This rearrangement joins TRBV6-5 to TRBJ1-5; no firm D call. CDR1 MNHEY and CDR2 SVGAGI come from the germline V gene. The CDR3 consists of 13 residues. V lost 5 bases and J lost 7, with 12 bases in between. The CDR3 is CASSRRSSQPQHF. The CDR3 DNA follows: TGTGCCAGCAGTCGACGGTCCTCCCAGCCCCAGCATTTT.

This clonotype was seen a handful of times. The V call is TRBV6-4, the J call TRBJ1-6; 10 bases agree with TRBD1. V was pared by 8 bases and J by 7 bases, with 11 bases of the junction left unmatched. The germline V gene has CDR1 MRHNA and CDR2 SNTAGT. The CDR3 contains 16 residues. The CDR3 sequence is CASSKGRDRGNSPLHF. The CDR3 nucleotides are TGTGCCAGCTCGAAGGGTCGGGACAGGGGCAATTCACCCCTCCACTTT.

This clonotype has only a few counts. The chain has TRBV5-1 and TRBJ2-7, with D perhaps matching TRBD1 (6 bases). Germline V gene lookup returns CDR1 SGHRS and CDR2 YFSETQ. The CDR3 covers 15 residues. Trimming took 0 bases from V and 2 from J, leaving 12 bases between them. In nucleotides, the CDR3 is TGCGCCAGCAGCTTGGCGGGACAACGAGCCTACGAGCAGTACTTC. Its protein product is CASSLAGQRAYEQYF.

This clonotype was detected many times. V and J are TRBV4-2 and TRBJ2-1; 9 bases line up with TRBD2. Looked up from germline, CDR1 is LGHNA and CDR2 is YNFKEQ. The trim removed 0 bases at V and 4 bases at J, leaving 4 bases unmatched. The CDR3 sequence is 16 residues long. The CDR3 nucleotides are TGTGCCAGCAGCCAAGATGTAGCGGGGGAATACAATGAGCAGTTCTTC. Protein: CASSQDVAGEYNEQFF.

This clonotype was counted only a few times. This chain joins TRBV6-5 and TRBJ2-3, with D unclear. The CDR3 spans 14 residues. From germline, CDR1 is MNHEY and CDR2 SVGAGI. V was pared by 1 base and J by 2 bases, with 7 bases between. CDR3: CASSYLRNTDTQYF. CDR3 DNA sequence: TGTGCCAGCAGTTACTTACGAAACACAGATACGCAGTATTTT.

The chain's CDR3 is CASRDGRAEAFF. The CDR3 DNA is TGCGCCAGCAGAGATGGGAGGGCTGAAGCTTTCTTT. The chain recombines TRBV4-1 with TRBJ1-1; no firm D call. V was cut by 6 bases and J by 6 bases, with 11 bases left in between. The CDR3 is 12 amino acids. CDR1 is MGHRA and CDR2 is YSYEKL in the germline V gene.

This rearrangement joins TRBV4-1 to TRBJ2-6; maybe TRBD1 (6 bases). The CDR3 loop spans 16 amino acids. The V end lost 6 bases, the J end lost 5 bases, and 17 bases lay between the germline ends. Germline-derived CDR1 and CDR2 are MGHRA and YSYEKL. CDR3 protein: CASRPPGQAWANVLTF. CDR3 sequence (DNA): TGCGCCAGCAGACCTCCGGGACAAGCTTGGGCCAACGTCCTGACTTTC.

A note on this clonotype: A read error may be the cause here, since a much bigger clone is one base away. The rearrangement joins TRBV5-1 to TRBJ2-4, with 8 bases identical to TRBD2. The tail of the sequence fits TRBJ2-7 better, so the J call may be wrong. This CDR3 spans 16 amino acids. Germline V lookup: CDR1 SGHRS, CDR2 YFSETQ. The CDR3 reads CASSWEKGAGVYEQYF. As DNA, the CDR3 is TGCGCCAGCAGCTGGGAGAAGGGAGCGGGGGTCTACGAGCAGTACTTC.